A selection of T cell receptor beta chains follows, all from one sample in a study of glioma-infiltrating T cells. Each CDR3 protein is one row after TCRdb ran MiXCR on the multiplex PCR reads. The top ten clones hold around 20% of a sample with roughly 190,000 distinct CDR3 sequences, more than 30% of them seen once. The sample comprised glioma tissue, nonneoplastic brain tissue, or PBMCs (not recorded which). The receptors derive from a human donor with low-grade glioma or glioblastoma, undergoing nonglioma brain surgery, or in good health (not recorded which). The CDR3 runs from the conserved cysteine through the conserved F or W. Each record gives: CDR3 protein, CDR3 DNA, D gene, V gene, J gene, clone size. D genes are given only for firm matches. Size is omitted from some rows. Given values are once, few, many or a class for expanded clones.

CASSRDTRAVRGDSYEQYF,TGTGCCAGCAGTCGGGACACCCGAGCGGTTCGCGGAGACTCCTACGAGCAGTACTTC,NA,TRBV6-2/TRBV6-3,TRBJ2-7,many
CASSQEKRVPGNEQFF,TGCGCCAGCAGCCAAGAGAAGAGGGTTCCGGGGAATGAGCAGTTCTTC,NA,TRBV4-3,TRBJ2-1,few
CASSDPAAGGWQEYEQYF,TGTGCCAGTAGTGACCCCGCAGCGGGAGGATGGCAAGAGTACGAGCAGTACTTC,TRBD2,TRBV19,TRBJ2-7,NA
CASSTSGTRGDTQYF,TGTGCCAGTAGTACTAGCGGGACAAGAGGGGATACGCAGTATTTT,TRBD2,TRBV19,TRBJ2-3,many
CASSTGTGDIEQYF,TGTGCCAGCAGCACCGGGACAGGGGATATCGAGCAGTACTTC,TRBD1,TRBV11-2,TRBJ2-7,many
CASSLGVTGDEQFF,TGTGCCAGCAGCTTAGGAGTCACAGGGGATGAGCAGTTCTTC,TRBD1,TRBV7-3,TRBJ2-1,many
CASSPTTRTDTQYF,TGTGCCAGCAGCCCCACGACACGGACAGATACGCAGTATTTT,NA,TRBV11-2,TRBJ2-3,NA
CASSSALAGDLEQYF,TGTGCCAGCAGTTCGGCACTAGCGGGAGATCTCGAGCAGTACTTC,TRBD2,TRBV6-1,TRBJ2-7,many
CASRDMDFKPQHF,TGTGCCAGCAGGGACATGGATTTCAAGCCCCAGCATTTT,NA,TRBV6-1,TRBJ1-5,NA
CASSPPTTDTQYF,TGTGCCAGCTCCCCGCCGACCACAGATACGCAGTATTTT,NA,TRBV18,TRBJ2-3,many
CASSLGQDSPLHF,TGCGCCAGCAGCCTCGGACAGGACTCACCCCTCCACTTT,TRBD1,TRBV5-1,TRBJ1-6,few
CSARGVSYEQYF,TGCAGTGCTAGGGGGGTCTCCTACGAGCAGTACTTC,NA,TRBV20-1,TRBJ2-7,many
CASSHPPGLAGAYEQYF,TGTGCCAGCAGTCATCCTCCGGGACTAGCGGGGGCCTACGAGCAGTACTTC,TRBD2,TRBV27,TRBJ2-7,NA
CASSQDLAGGMIVQYF,TGTGCCAGCAGCCAAGATTTAGCGGGGGGAATGATTGTGCAGTACTTC,TRBD2,TRBV4-2,TRBJ2-7,NA